This T cell receptor beta chain was captured in a study of CXCR3-negative and CXCR3-positive naive CD8 T cells. The TRB cDNA libraries were prepared by 5' RACE with UMI labels. TCRdb reanalyzed the 5' RACE reads and collapses them to one entry per CDR3 protein, without DNA. The repertoire table contains tens of thousands of distinct CDR3 sequences. The length of the CDR3 is 16 residues. Germline-derived CDR1 and CDR2 are LNHNV and YYDKDF (reference sequence). As for this clonotype: Its antigen is unidentified.

Every subset of CD8+ T cells was sorted in triplicate at 250,000 to 300,000 cells each. Whole-study findings and limits: Between one naive subset and the other, surface CD5 was comparable, and TCR strength was inferred from TRB CDR3 properties. After cryopreservation, expression of CXCR3 was partially reduced, and most assays were run with fresh PBMCs. For CXCR3-positive naive cells, TRB CDR3s were more hydrophobic than those of CXCR3-negative naive cells.

Source material: naive CXCR3+ CD8+ T cells from blood. Subset described: CD45RO-CCR7+CD27+CD95- naive CD8+ T cells expressing CXCR3 (TNR3+). The chain joins TRBV15 to TRBJ2-7; absent DNA, TCRdb's TRBD1 call cannot be checked. This sequence was found in a human donor in good health. Some clones in this sample may be carry-over from other donors' samples. The CDR3 sequence: CATSGLTGQGIKEQYF. Filled out from reference TRBV15 and TRBJ2-7, the complete variable domain reads DAMVIQNPRYQVTQFGKPVTLSCSQTLNHNVMYWYQQKSSQAPKLLFHYYDKDFNNEADTPDNFQSRRPNTSFCFLDIRSPGLGDTAMYLCATSGLTGQGIKEQYFGPGTRLTVT.